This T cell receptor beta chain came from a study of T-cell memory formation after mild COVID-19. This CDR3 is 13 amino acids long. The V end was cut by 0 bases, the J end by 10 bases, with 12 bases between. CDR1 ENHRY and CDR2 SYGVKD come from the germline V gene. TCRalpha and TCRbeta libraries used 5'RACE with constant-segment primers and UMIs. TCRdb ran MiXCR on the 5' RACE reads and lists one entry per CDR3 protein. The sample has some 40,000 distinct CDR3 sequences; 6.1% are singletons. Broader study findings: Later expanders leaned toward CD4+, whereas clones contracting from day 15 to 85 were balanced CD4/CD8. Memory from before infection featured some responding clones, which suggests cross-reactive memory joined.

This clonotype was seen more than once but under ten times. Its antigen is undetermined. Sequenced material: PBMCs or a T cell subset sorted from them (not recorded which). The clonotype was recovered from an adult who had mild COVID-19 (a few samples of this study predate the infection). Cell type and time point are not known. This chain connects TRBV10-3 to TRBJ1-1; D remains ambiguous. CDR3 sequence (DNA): TGTGCCATCAGTGAGTCTATTCGGGCGCGAGCTTTCTTT. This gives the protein CAISESIRARAFF.